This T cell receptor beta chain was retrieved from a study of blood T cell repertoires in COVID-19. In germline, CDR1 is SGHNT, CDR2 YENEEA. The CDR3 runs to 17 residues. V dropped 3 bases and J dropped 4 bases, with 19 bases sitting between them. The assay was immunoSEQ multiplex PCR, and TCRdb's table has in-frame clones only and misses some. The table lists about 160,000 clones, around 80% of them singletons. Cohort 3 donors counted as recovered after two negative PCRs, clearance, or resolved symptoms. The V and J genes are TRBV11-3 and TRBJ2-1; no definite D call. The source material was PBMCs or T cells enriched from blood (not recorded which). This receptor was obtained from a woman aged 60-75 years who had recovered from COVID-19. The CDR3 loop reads CASSFQPKIERYNEQFF. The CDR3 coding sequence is TGTGCCAGCAGCTTTCAACCTAAAATTGAGCGATACAATGAGCAGTTCTTC. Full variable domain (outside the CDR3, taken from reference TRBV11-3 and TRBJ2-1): EAGVVQSPRYKIIEKKQPVAFWCNPISGHNTLYWYLQNLGQGPELLIRYENEEAVDDSQLPKDRFSAERLKGVDSTLKIQPAELGDSAVYLCASSFQPKIERYNEQFFGPGTRLTVL.